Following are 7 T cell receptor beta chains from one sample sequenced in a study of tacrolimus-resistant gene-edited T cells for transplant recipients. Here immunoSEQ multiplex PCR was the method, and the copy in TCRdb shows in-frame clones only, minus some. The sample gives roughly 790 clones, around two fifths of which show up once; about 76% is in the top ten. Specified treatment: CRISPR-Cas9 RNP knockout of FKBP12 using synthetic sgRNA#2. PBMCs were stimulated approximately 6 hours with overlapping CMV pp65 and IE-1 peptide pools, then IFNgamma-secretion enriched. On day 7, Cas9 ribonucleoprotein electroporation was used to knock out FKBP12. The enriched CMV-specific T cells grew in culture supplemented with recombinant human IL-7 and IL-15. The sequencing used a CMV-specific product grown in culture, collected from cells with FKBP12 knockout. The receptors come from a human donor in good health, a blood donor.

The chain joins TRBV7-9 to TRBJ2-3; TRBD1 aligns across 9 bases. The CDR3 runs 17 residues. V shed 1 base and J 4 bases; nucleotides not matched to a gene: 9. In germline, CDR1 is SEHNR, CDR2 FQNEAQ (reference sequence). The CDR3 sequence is CASSLETGGRAADTQYF. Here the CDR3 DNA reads TGTGCCAGCAGCTTAGAGACAGGGGGAAGAGCGGCAGATACGCAGTATTTT.

In nucleotides, the CDR3 is TGTGCCTGGGGGGGGCACTACACAGATACGCAGTATTTT. Protein: CAWGGHYTDTQYF. The chain links TRBV30 to TRBJ2-3, with D perhaps TRBD1 or TRBD2 (6 bases each). The V and J ends lost 5 bases and 2 bases respectively, with 11 bases between them. The CDR3 contains 13 residues. The germline CDR1 and CDR2 sequences are GTSNPN and SVGIG (reference sequence).

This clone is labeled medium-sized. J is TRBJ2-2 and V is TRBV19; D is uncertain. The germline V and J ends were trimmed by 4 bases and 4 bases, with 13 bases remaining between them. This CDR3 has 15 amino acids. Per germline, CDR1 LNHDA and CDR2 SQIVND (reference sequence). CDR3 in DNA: TGTGCCAGTAGTAAGGGCGTCTTTCGCACCGGGGAGCTGTTTTTT. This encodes CASSKGVFRTGELFF.

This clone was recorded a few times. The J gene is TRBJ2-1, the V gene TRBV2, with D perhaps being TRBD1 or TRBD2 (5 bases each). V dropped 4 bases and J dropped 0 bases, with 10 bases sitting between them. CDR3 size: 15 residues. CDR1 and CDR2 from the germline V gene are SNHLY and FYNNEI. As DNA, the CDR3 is TGTGCCAGCAGTGCGGGGACCACCTCCTACAATGAGCAGTTCTTC. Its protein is CASSAGTTSYNEQFF.

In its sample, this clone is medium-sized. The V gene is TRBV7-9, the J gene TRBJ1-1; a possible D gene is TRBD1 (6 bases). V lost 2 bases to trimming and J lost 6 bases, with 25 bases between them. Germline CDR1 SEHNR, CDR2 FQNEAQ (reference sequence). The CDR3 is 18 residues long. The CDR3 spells CASSLSFEATGIGAEAFF. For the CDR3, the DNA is TGTGCCAGCAGCTTAAGTTTTGAAGCCACAGGGATAGGGGCTGAAGCTTTCTTT.

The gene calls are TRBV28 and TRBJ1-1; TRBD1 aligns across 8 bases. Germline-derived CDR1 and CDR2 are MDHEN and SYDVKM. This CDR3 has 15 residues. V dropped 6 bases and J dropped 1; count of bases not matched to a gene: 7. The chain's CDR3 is CASSPRGRGNTEAFF. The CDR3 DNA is TGTGCCAGCAGCCCCAGGGGGCGCGGGAACACTGAAGCTTTCTTT.

The CDR3, as DNA: TGTGCCAGCAGCGTAAGCGGGGGGGTCACAGATACGCAGTATTTT. As protein: CASSVSGGVTDTQYF. The chain recombines TRBV6-6 with TRBJ2-3, with 10 bases identical to TRBD2. Germline V gene sequence: CDR1 MNHNY, CDR2 SVGAGI (reference sequence). V was pared by 6 bases and J by 2 bases, with 5 bases of the junction left unmatched. The CDR3 is 15 amino acids.